The present T cell receptor (beta chain) was sequenced within a study of blood T cells in healthy people across ages. Study results and caveats: Whereas aged donors had fewer naive CD4+ cells, long-lived donors had more of them and higher diversity.

Looked up from germline, CDR1 is SGDLS and CDR2 is YYNGEE. The ends were cut back, 0 bases at V and 5 bases at J, with 12 bases in the middle. This CDR3 has 15 amino acids. This clonotype was recorded a few times. Its specificity is not known. Sample-barcoded 5' priming and a J-beta primer mix drove a second PCR of roughly 6 to 12 cycles. TCRdb reanalysed the 5' RACE reads using MiXCR and keeps one entry per CDR3 protein. The sample consists of some 1.5 million distinct CDR3 sequences, about 45% of them appearing once. The receptor was derived from a young woman in good health. The gene calls are TRBV9 and TRBJ1-5; TRBD1 is a possible D gene (5 bases). The material sequenced was blood. CDR3 DNA: TGTGCCAGCAGCGTAGGATCCAGGGTTGATCAGCCCCAGCATTTT. Its translation is CASSVGSRVDQPQHF.